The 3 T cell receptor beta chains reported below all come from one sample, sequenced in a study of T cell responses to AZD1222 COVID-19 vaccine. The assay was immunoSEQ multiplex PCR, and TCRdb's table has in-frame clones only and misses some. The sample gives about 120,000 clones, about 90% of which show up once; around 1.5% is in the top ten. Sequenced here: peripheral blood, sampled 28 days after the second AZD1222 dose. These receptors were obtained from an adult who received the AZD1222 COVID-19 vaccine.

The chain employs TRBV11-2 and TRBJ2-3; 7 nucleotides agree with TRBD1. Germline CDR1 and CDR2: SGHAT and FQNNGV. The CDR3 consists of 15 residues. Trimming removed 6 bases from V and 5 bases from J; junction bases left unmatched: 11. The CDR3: CASRQTGPPGDTQYF. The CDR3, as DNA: TGTGCCAGCAGACAGACAGGGCCGCCTGGAGATACGCAGTATTTT.

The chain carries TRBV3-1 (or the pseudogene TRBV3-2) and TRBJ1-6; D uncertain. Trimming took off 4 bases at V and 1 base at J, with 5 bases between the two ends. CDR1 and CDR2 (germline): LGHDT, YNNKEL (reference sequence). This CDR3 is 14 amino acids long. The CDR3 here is CASSRRSYNSPLHF. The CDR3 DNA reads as TGTGCCAGCAGCCGACGGTCCTATAATTCACCCCTCCACTTT.

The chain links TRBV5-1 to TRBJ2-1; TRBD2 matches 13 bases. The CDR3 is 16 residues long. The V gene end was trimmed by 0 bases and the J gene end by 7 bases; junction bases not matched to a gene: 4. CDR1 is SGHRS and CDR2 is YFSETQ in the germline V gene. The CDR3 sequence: CASSLAPLAGGNEQFF. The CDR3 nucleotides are TGCGCCAGCAGCTTGGCCCCACTAGCGGGAGGGAATGAGCAGTTCTTC.